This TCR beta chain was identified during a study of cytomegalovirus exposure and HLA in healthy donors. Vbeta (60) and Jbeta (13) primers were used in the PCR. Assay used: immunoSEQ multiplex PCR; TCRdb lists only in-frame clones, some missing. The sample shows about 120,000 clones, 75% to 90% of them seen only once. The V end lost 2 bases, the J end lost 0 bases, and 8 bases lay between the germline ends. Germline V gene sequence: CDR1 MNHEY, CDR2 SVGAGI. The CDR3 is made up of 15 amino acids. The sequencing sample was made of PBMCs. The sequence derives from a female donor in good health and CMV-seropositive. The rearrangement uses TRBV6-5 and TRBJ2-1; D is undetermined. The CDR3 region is CASSYQASSYNEQFF. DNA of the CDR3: TGTGCCAGCAGTTACCAGGCGAGCTCCTACAATGAGCAGTTCTTC.